This T cell receptor beta chain was retrieved from a study of human T cells and chemical hapten exposure. On the study more broadly: After 6 days, upper back 0.01% DPC patch tests were scored. Whole-study results and caveats: Versus controls, significantly more large CDR3 similarity clusters arose from expanded TCRs. Unchanged with DPC sensitization were TCRs above 1 in 1000 frequency.

Germline trimming cut 4 bases from V and 4 bases from J; bases unmatched to any gene: 10. Germline assignment: CDR1 MRHNA and CDR2 SNTAGT. This CDR3 spans 16 amino acids. Via MiXCR, TCRdb re-called the RACE reads, giving one row per CDR3 protein. The data show around 350,000 distinct CDR3 sequences, around 5.5% seen once. Stated time point: pre-sensitization, week 0. Noted treatment: therapeutic diphenylcyclopropenone sensitization with weekly scalp DPC. Unfractionated whole blood yielded total RNA. This clonotype was seen more than once but under ten times. Its antigen is currently unknown. This specimen consisted of whole blood, obtained in connection with sensitization to the hapten diphenylcyclopropenone (DPC). The chain links TRBV6-4 to TRBJ1-3, with 7 bases matching TRBD1. The TCR comes from a woman aged 18-29 years with alopecia areata. Some clones in this sample may be carry-over from other donors' samples. CDR3 region: CASSVEGAVRGNTIYF. The CDR3 nucleotides read TGTGCCAGCAGTGTCGAGGGGGCAGTCCGAGGAAACACCATATATTTT.